This record concerns one T cell receptor (beta chain) sequence. The sample belongs to a study of blood T cell repertoires in COVID-19. Study background: Samples of COVID-19 (acute and convalescent) were obtained from the United States, Italy and Spain.

The CDR3 is 14 residues long. The V gene lost 3 bases and the J gene lost 3 bases, with 8 bases spanning the gap. Germline V gene data show CDR1 as KGHDR and CDR2 as SFDVKD. Clones were read by immunoSEQ multiplex PCR, and TCRdb kept only the in-frame ones, dropping some. The data hold under 60,000 clones, with 60% to 80% observed a single time. Sequencing was carried out using peripheral blood. This clonotype was sampled from a human donor with active or convalescent COVID-19. The donor label of this sample is uncertain. This sequence joins TRBV24-1 and TRBJ1-5; D is unresolved. Written as DNA, the CDR3 is TGTGCCACCAGTGATACGGGGTTCAATCAGCCCCAGCATTTT. It is translated as CATSDTGFNQPQHF.